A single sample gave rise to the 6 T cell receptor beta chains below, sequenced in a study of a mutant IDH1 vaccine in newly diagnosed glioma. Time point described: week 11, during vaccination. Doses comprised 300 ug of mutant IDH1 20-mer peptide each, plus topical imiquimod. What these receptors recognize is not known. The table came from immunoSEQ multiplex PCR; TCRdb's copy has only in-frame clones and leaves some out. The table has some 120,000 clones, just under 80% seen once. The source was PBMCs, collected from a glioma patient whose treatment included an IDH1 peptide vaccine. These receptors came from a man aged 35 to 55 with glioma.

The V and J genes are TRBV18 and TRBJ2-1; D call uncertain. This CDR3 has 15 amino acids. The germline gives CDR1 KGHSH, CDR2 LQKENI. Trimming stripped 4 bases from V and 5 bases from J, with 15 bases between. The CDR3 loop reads CASSLTILANNEQFF. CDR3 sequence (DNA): TGTGCCAGCTCACTCACCATACTGGCCAACAATGAGCAGTTCTTC.

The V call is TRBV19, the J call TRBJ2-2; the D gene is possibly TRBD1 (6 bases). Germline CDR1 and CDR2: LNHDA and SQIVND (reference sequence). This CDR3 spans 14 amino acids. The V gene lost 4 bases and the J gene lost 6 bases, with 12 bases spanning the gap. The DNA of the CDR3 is TGTGCCAGTAGTACGGACAGTATCGCCGGGGAGCTGTTTTTT. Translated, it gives CASSTDSIAGELFF.

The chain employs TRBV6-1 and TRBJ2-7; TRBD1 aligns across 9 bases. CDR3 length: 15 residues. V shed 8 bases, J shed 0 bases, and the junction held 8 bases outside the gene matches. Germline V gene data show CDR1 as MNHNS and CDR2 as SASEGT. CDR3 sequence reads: CASLRTGAISYEQYF. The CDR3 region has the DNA TGTGCCAGCCTCCGGACAGGGGCGATCTCCTACGAGCAGTACTTC.

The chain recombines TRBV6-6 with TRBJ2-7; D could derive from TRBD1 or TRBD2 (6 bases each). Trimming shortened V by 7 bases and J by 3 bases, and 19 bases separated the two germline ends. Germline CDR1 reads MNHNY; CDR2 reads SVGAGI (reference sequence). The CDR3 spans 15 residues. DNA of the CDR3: TGTGCCAGCAATCTACTGGAGGGCAGGGGCTACGAGCAGTACTTC. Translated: CASNLLEGRGYEQYF.

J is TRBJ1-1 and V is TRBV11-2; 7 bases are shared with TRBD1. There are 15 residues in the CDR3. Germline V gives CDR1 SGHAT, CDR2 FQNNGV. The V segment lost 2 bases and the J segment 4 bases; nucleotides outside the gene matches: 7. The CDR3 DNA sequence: TGTGCCAGCAGCTTACTTAGGGGGCGGGTCACTGAAGCTTTCTTT. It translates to CASSLLRGRVTEAFF.

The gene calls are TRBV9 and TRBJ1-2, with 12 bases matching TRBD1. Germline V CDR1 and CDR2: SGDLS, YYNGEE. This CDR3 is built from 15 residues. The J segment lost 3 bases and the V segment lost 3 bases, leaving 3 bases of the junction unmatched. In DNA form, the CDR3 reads TGTGCCAGCAGCGCCGGGACAGGGGGCGACTATGGCTACACCTTC. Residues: CASSAGTGGDYGYTF.